The entry that follows covers one T cell receptor (beta chain) sequence. Its target antigen remains unknown. Preparation of the library involved the immunoSEQ multiplex PCR assay. A mixture of 60 forward primers for TCR Vbeta segments and 13 reverse primers for TCR Jbeta segments was used in the multiplex PCR. The CDR3 region of rearranged TCR beta genes was amplified from genomic DNA with a multiplex PCR assay. On the Illumina HiSeq System, the amplified TCR beta libraries were sequenced as 87-base-pair reads. Turning to the authors' computational methods: In a later analysis, some 80 million unique TCR beta chains were counted across the 690 or so repertoires, and about 10 million of these chains were shared by at least two donors. To remove PCR and sequencing errors, raw reads were error-corrected and collapsed into unique sequences using a nearest-neighbor algorithm that merged closely related sequences. CDR3 sequences were aligned to IMGT reference sequences to assign V, D and J gene segments. Each retained sequence needed at least a six-nucleotide match to both a V gene segment and a J gene segment. Rearrangements were called productive when the CDR3 lacked stop codons and stayed in frame with V and J; all others were non-productive. Following IMGT convention, CDR3 was defined as the stretch from the second conserved V-encoded cysteine to the conserved J-encoded phenylalanine. In an earlier analysis of 500 to 650 of the donors, sequences lacking an unambiguous match to a single V gene segment were excluded. An earlier analysis of 500 to 700 of the donors classified V segments as functional when productive rearrangements were above 56.7% and as segregating when the standard deviation between donors was above 5%. A statistical classification framework was built for diagnosing cytomegalovirus status from the catalog of TCR beta chain sequences. A later analysis assigned V and J genes by comparing TCR nucleotide sequences with IMGT/GENE-DB human TR gene sequences. Using the TCRdist pipeline, a later analysis assigned CDR3 sequences along with most-parsimonious VDJ recombination scenarios. In a later analysis, each TCR beta chain was defined by its CDR3 amino acid sequence together with its V-gene family, and reads without a unique V-gene family were excluded. In a later analysis, around 650 highly shared, low-generation-probability nucleotide sequences were removed to address suspected cross-contamination and a sequencing artifact. In a later analysis, a clonal expansion index for each public chain was calculated from normalized within-repertoire ranks of inferred template counts. Generation probabilities in a later analysis came from a VDJ recombination model fitted to out-of-frame rearrangements, and those results were checked against IGoR. Hypergeometric tests were used in a later analysis to score TCR-TCR, TCR-HLA and TCR-CMV co-occurrence, with a repertoire-size bias correction applied to the TCR pairs. In a later analysis, false discovery rates were estimated by permuting HLA or CMV assignments 20 times. In a later analysis, co-occurring TCRs were grouped using DBSCAN, and TCRdist sequence similarity was added for clustering within HLA-allele-positive subsets. Repertoires with fewer than 30,000 or more than 120,000 public chains were left out of co-occurrence clustering, as were five repertoires with anomalous nucleotide sharing. Not all clones reach the TCRdb copy of this immuneACCESS table, which keeps in-frame sequences only. Checked studies attribute under half of the gap to unresolved V genes and leave the rest unexplained. For V, J and clone size, that table is used; D and trimming come from the DNA. For this sample, the table gives over 100,000 clones. Jointly, the top ten make up 3.7% of the sample.

The germline V gene supplies CDR1 SGHRS and CDR2 YFSETQ. V sheds 1 base and J sheds 2 bases, leaving 11 bases between their ends. The CDR3 runs 15 amino acids, cysteine and phenylalanine included. Just CDR3 DNA is preserved here, 45 bases in frame from base 1. This sample is drawn from a study of cytomegalovirus exposure and HLA in healthy donors (dated by TCRdb to about 2017). In terms of the full investigation: According to an earlier analysis of a few hundred of the donors, some 170 million T cells yielded some 120 million unique TCR beta sequences and 250 to 350 Gb of sequence data. Around 320 gigabases of sequencing data and approximately 85 million unique TCR sequences were included in an early release covering around 600 HLA-typed donors. Of the roughly 400 genotyped donors, over 65% fell in the genetic ancestry cluster associated with self-reported Caucasian donors. The aim of the study was to test whether cataloging public T cell receptors could identify signatures of past pathogen exposure. The study used immunosequencing to profile the T cell repertoires of 670 or so subjects and linked those repertoires to cytomegalovirus serostatus. Besides the first cohort of 500 to 700 subjects, a separate validation cohort made up of over 95 different subjects was used. To predict cytomegalovirus infection status, the study brought together high-throughput TCR immunosequencing, statistical association of individual TCRs with disease status, and machine learning. A later analysis re-analyzed previously published TCR beta repertoires from 600 to 850 donors and added high-resolution HLA genotyping to study TCR occurrence patterns. In the later analysis, no new phenotypic data were used to find candidate immune exposures; instead, reliance was placed on TCR beta sequences and their occurrence across donors. An earlier analysis of 587 of the donors used high-throughput TCR beta sequencing to judge whether each TCR beta V gene segment behaved as functional or pseudogenic. Donor age, sex, ethnicity and CMV serostatus were compiled together with the repertoire data. A later genetic analysis took genome-wide SNP genotypes for about 55% of the 666 donors and used that subset as a discovery cohort. All discovery cohort repertoires had been generated using a single sequencing platform. Class I and class II HLA loci were covered by the typing at four-digit resolution. Typing coverage varied by locus: 629-630 donors for A, B, C, DRB1 and DQB1; 522 for DQA1; more than 600 for DPA1; around 490 for DPB1. Because of strong linkage in the cohort, five DR-DQ haplotypes were treated as single units for association and clustering. Among some 400 genotyped donors of the cohort, an average of approximately 240,000 unique TCR beta nucleotide sequences was sequenced per donor, of which 15% to 20% were non-productive. Beyond this particular receptor, the publication reports: A later analysis found that HLA-associated TCR beta chains were more clonally expanded and had lower generation probabilities than equally common non-associated chains. In the study, 164 TCR beta chains were listed as associated with cytomegalovirus. Because HLA typing was unavailable for some donors at each locus, only the typed subset was used in association tests. A further reported finding was that TCR beta sequences accurately predicted the HLA-A and HLA-B alleles for most subjects in the first cohort. CMV serostatus was the only immune exposure information available for the cohort. A later genetic analysis associated a missense DCLRE1C variant with V-gene and J-gene trimming of TCR beta chains, and an independent cohort replicated the association. When HLA alleles, especially DR and DQ, strongly co-occurred, attributing TCR associations to individual alleles was difficult. Broadly in line with IMGT annotations, most TCR beta V segments showed up in productive rearrangements about 90% or about 30% of the time in an earlier analysis of about 500 of the donors. According to a later analysis, parvovirus B19, influenza, CMV and Epstein-Barr virus appeared linked to several top co-occurrence clusters. Most CMV-associated TCR beta chains appeared to be HLA-restricted in a later analysis, and the HLA associations seemed to be driven largely by CMV exposure. The 87-base-pair reads could not distinguish some IMGT-functional V segments, including TRBV6-2 and TRBV6-3, so those segments were excluded. A cluster of highly shared sequence variants was judged likely to represent a technical artifact of the sequencing pipeline. Correlated functional status among segregating V segments might be attributable to linkage disequilibrium, but an unknown experimental factor could not be ruled out. Because counts were too low, about 15 rarely observed V segments, including chromosome 9 orphons, were left out of the earlier analysis of some 600 of the donors. In a later analysis, 16,951 TCR beta sequences were associated with specific HLA alleles at a false discovery rate of 0.05. Across donors, most TCR sequences were observed very rarely, whereas some public TCRs were present in many individuals. Presence/absence analyses assumed roughly uniform sequencing depth across donors, an assumption that may not hold. Only TCR beta chains were sequenced in this cohort, and the absence of alpha or paired-chain data limited detectable features. In a later analysis, the rate of TCR association differed among HLA loci, with DRB1 alleles having the most associated TCRs and HLA-C alleles having the fewest. According to a later genetic analysis, donors in an Asian-associated ancestry cluster had fewer N-insertions in productive TCRs than the roughly 670-donor mean. A few of the identified cytomegalovirus-associated TCR beta chains were confirmed in vitro to be specific for cytomegalovirus antigens. It was suggested by the authors that the approach could potentially be generalized to other disease states and immunological phenotypes. The classifier was reported to diagnose cytomegalovirus status with high specificity and sensitivity in both the original cohort and the validation cohort.

The cohort comprised approximately 700 healthy bone marrow donors. At the time of sampling, all cohort members were nominally healthy, though unrecorded immune exposures were likely present. The donor was CMV seronegative and belonged to the group of 352 seronegative cohort members. A peripheral blood sample was provided by each donor, and peripheral blood mononuclear cells were used for TCR beta sequencing. Genomic DNA was extracted from the blood cell samples with the Qiagen DNeasy Blood Extraction Kit. The sequence joins TRBV5-1 to TRBJ2-3, with the D gene not confidently named. The receptor was isolated from a man aged 30 to 45 in good health and CMV-seronegative. Material for sequencing was PBMCs. The CDR3 loop reads CASSLYNRFTDTQYF. In nucleotide form, the sequence is TGCGCCAGCAGCTTGTATAACAGATTCACAGATACGCAGTATTTT. The variable domain in full, with residues beyond the CDR3 obtained from the reference TRBV5-1 and TRBJ2-3 genes, is KAGVTQTPRYLIKTRGQQVTLSCSPISGHRSVSWYQQTPGQGLQFLFEYFSETQRNKGNFPGRFSGRQFSNSRSEMNVSTLELGDSALYLCASSLYNRFTDTQYFGPGTRLTVL.